This T cell receptor beta chain appears in the sequencing data of a study of blood T cell repertoires in COVID-19. In the original workflow: Reference gene primer amplification gave nucleated cell count estimates. Produced via immunoSEQ multiplex PCR; TCRdb's table is partial and in-frame only. V, J and clone size are those of that table, while D and trimming were read from the DNA. The sample lists roughly 180,000 clones; 82% were seen once. This CDR3 contains 16 residues. The V call is TRBV21-1, the J call TRBJ1-6; the table names TRBD1, a call not compared with the DNA. TRBV21-1 is listed as a pseudogene. The sample comprised PBMCs or T cells enriched from blood (not recorded which). This sequence was found in a man in his sixties who had recovered from COVID-19. The CDR3 DNA follows: TGTGCCAGCAGCAAAGATGTACGTCCCAGGGATTCACCCCTCCACTTT. Translation: CASSKDVRPRDSPLHF.